These 21 T cell receptor beta chains came from one sample sequenced in a study of Ad26.COV2.S vaccination and SARS-CoV-2 variants. The table came from immunoSEQ multiplex PCR; TCRdb's copy has only in-frame clones and leaves some out. The sample lists about 350,000 clones, approximately 90% occurring once. The sequencing here drew on peripheral blood, taken after recovery from COVID-19. The receptors shown here come from a human donor who had recovered from COVID-19.

The CDR3 bases are TGTGCCAGCAGTCAGGGGGCGGGTCAGCCCCAGCATTTT. Its translation is CASSQGAGQPQHF. The chain recombines TRBV6-5 with TRBJ1-5; 8 bases align to TRBD1. The CDR3 consists of 13 residues. The germline gives CDR1 MNHEY, CDR2 SVGAGI. J lost 6 bases, V lost 5 bases, and 3 bases had no gene match.

The chain couples TRBV19 to TRBJ2-1; D is tentatively TRBD1 or TRBD2 (7 bases each). The CDR3 is made up of 15 amino acids. Germline lookup yields CDR1 LNHDA and CDR2 SQIVND (reference sequence). V was pared by 2 bases and J by 7 bases, with 15 bases between. The CDR3 nucleotides read TGTGCCAGTAGTATATACTTCAGGGGGGGTAATGAGCAGTTCTTC. It encodes CASSIYFRGGNEQFF.

V and J are TRBV10-1 and TRBJ2-3; no reliable D call. The germline V gene encodes CDR1 WNHNN and CDR2 SYGVQD (reference sequence). CDR3 size: 9 residues. V lost 7 bases, J lost 7 bases, and 3 bases lay in between. The CDR3 region is CASNNTQYF. Here the CDR3 DNA reads TGCGCCAGCAATAATACGCAGTATTTT.

V is TRBV5-1 and J is TRBJ1-4; D remains ambiguous. This CDR3 contains 13 residues. Germline V gives CDR1 SGHRS, CDR2 YFSETQ. V lost 0 bases to trimming and J lost 4 bases, with 4 bases between them. The CDR3 sequence is CASSLANNEKLFF. The DNA for the CDR3 is TGCGCCAGCAGCTTGGCCAATAATGAAAAACTGTTTTTT.

The rearrangement links TRBV5-1 to TRBJ2-7; TRBD2 might be the D (6 bases). The CDR3 spans 16 residues. The germline V and J ends were trimmed by 0 bases and 3 bases, with 16 bases remaining between them. CDR1 is SGHRS, CDR2 YFSETQ, per germline. The CDR3 DNA is TGCGCCAGCAGCTTGGCCTCGCCGGGACTCCTCTACGAGCAGTACTTC. Encoded protein: CASSLASPGLLYEQYF.

The J gene is TRBJ2-5, the V gene TRBV19, with no clear D. With 7 bases removed from V and 5 bases from J, the gap between germline ends came to 17 bases. This CDR3 spans 14 amino acids. The germline V gene encodes CDR1 LNHDA and CDR2 SQIVND (reference sequence). The CDR3: CASKITQAVETQYF. The CDR3 region has the DNA TGTGCCAGTAAAATTACCCAGGCAGTGGAGACCCAGTACTTC.

The J gene is TRBJ2-5, the V gene TRBV2; TRBD1 is a possible D gene (5 bases). CDR3 length equals 12 residues. The V end lost 7 bases, the J end lost 5 bases, and 11 bases lay between the germline ends. Germline-derived CDR1 and CDR2 are SNHLY and FYNNEI. CDR3 in DNA: TGTGCCAGCACGCAGGGTCGGGAGACCCAGTACTTC. The encoded protein is CASTQGRETQYF.

This chain links TRBV18 with TRBJ1-4, with 7 bases matching TRBD1. V lost 3 bases and J lost 4; bases outside the gene matches: 2. Per the germline V gene, CDR1 is KGHSH and CDR2 is LQKENI. This CDR3 contains 14 residues. The CDR3: CASSPGQRNEKLFF. The CDR3 coding sequence is TGTGCCAGCTCACCGGGACAGCGTAATGAAAAACTGTTTTTT.

The rearrangement uses TRBV5-1 and TRBJ1-4, with 7 nucleotides matching TRBD1. The CDR3 covers 14 residues. Germline loops: CDR1 SGHRS, CDR2 YFSETQ. V dropped 5 bases and J dropped 3; count of bases not matched to a gene: 4. The DNA of the CDR3 is TGCGCCAGCAGTCGGGACAGCTCTAATGAAAAACTGTTTTTT. This gives the protein CASSRDSSNEKLFF.

The rearrangement links TRBV6-5 to TRBJ1-1; D might be TRBD1 (6 bases). This CDR3 region has 14 residues. The ends were cut back, 7 bases at V and 0 bases at J, with 12 bases in the middle. In germline, CDR1 is MNHEY, CDR2 SVGAGI. The DNA for the CDR3 is TGTGCCAGCACCCACAGGGCCATGAACACTGAAGCTTTCTTT. The encoded protein is CASTHRAMNTEAFF.

In its sample, this clone was seen once. The chain employs TRBV5-4 and TRBJ2-5; 7 bases line up with TRBD1. The CDR3 sequence is 14 residues long. V lost 1 base to trimming and J lost 5 bases; unmatched junction nucleotides: 5. Germline CDR1 and CDR2: SGHNT and YYREEE (reference sequence). The CDR3 loop is CASSLRQGGETQYF. The CDR3 bases are TGTGCCAGCAGCTTGAGACAGGGTGGGGAGACCCAGTACTTC.

This chain links TRBV4-2 with TRBJ1-4, with D possibly TRBD1 on 6 matching bases. CDR1 is LGHNA and CDR2 is YNFKEQ in the germline V gene. With 4 bases removed from V and 1 base from J, the gap between germline ends came to 10 bases. The CDR3 sequence is 15 residues long. CDR3 amino acids: CASSRRDITNEKLFF. The CDR3 nucleotides are TGTGCCAGCAGCCGTCGGGACATAACTAATGAAAAACTGTTTTTT.

The chain carries TRBV18 and TRBJ2-5; D gene unclear. The V end lost 5 bases, the J end lost 0 bases, and 4 bases lay between the germline ends. From germline, CDR1 is KGHSH and CDR2 LQKENI. CDR3 length equals 12 residues. CDR3 DNA: TGTGCCAGCTCAGAGTACCAAGAGACCCAGTACTTC. Amino acid sequence: CASSEYQETQYF.

V gene TRBV5-4 combines with J gene TRBJ2-5; either TRBD1 or TRBD2 may supply D (5 bases each). Germline assignment: CDR1 SGHNT and CDR2 YYREEE (reference sequence). V gave up 5 bases and J gave up 5 bases, with 13 bases separating them. The CDR3 consists of 13 residues. The CDR3 sequence: CASSTGTGETQYF. CDR3 in DNA: TGTGCCAGCAGTACCGGGACCGGGGAGACCCAGTACTTC.

CDR3 protein: CASSYPGDSNQPQHF. DNA of the CDR3: TGTGCCAGCAGTTACCCTGGGGATAGCAATCAGCCCCAGCATTTT. The chain couples TRBV6-6 to TRBJ1-5; D remains ambiguous. The germline V and J ends were trimmed by 2 bases and 0 bases, with 8 bases remaining between them. The CDR3 extends over 15 amino acids. Germline lookup yields CDR1 MNHNY and CDR2 SVGAGI (reference sequence).

This sequence joins TRBV28 and TRBJ2-2; 8 positions agree with TRBD1. With 7 bases clipped from V and 6 bases from J, the junction kept 10 bases outside the gene matches. Germline CDR1 is MDHEN and CDR2 is SYDVKM. The CDR3 contains 15 residues. This CDR3 is CASTPGGGEAGELFF. Written as DNA, the CDR3 is TGTGCCAGCACACCAGGGGGCGGTGAGGCCGGGGAGCTGTTTTTT.

The chain is built from TRBV12-3 or TRBV12-4 and TRBJ1-2, with D maybe TRBD1 (6 bases). V was trimmed by 6 bases and J by 4 bases, leaving 12 bases between them. CDR3 length: 13 amino acids. The DNA for the CDR3 is TGTGCCAGCAGCCCCGGACAGCTCTATGGCTACACCTTC. The encoded protein is CASSPGQLYGYTF.

This clone was picked up a small number of times. The chain couples TRBV7-9 to TRBJ1-6; no clear D. Deletions cut 1 base from V and 5 bases from J, with 9 bases between. The CDR3 sequence is 15 residues long. The germline CDR1 and CDR2 sequences are SEHNR and FQNEAQ (reference sequence). This CDR3 reads CASSLVAVNNSPLHF. The CDR3 nucleotides are TGTGCCAGCAGCTTAGTAGCGGTTAATAATTCACCCCTCCACTTT.

The chain links TRBV12-2 to TRBJ2-7; the table's D call of TRBD1 was not tested on the DNA. TRBV12-2 is recorded as a pseudogene. The CDR3 contains 16 residues. In DNA form, the CDR3 reads TGTGCAAGTCGCTCGGGAGTGGCGGACAGGGGCCACGAGCAGTACTTC. Its protein product is CASRSGVADRGHEQYF.

The genes are TRBV7-6 and TRBJ1-1; TRBD1 matches at 11 bases. With 1 base clipped from V and 0 bases from J, the junction kept 1 base outside the gene matches. CDR3 length: 16 amino acids. Germline CDR1 is SGHVS and CDR2 is FNYEAQ. CDR3: CASSLGTGGMNTEAFF. CDR3 DNA sequence: TGTGCCAGCAGCTTAGGGACAGGGGGCATGAACACTGAAGCTTTCTTT.

The chain employs TRBV29-1 and TRBJ2-7; D is unclear. Germline values: CDR1 SQVTM, CDR2 ANQGSEA. The CDR3 totals 12 residues. Trimming shortened V by 3 bases and J by 3 bases, and 9 bases separated the two germline ends. CDR3 loop: CSVDVDGYEQYF. In nucleotides, the CDR3 is TGCAGCGTTGATGTGGACGGCTACGAGCAGTACTTC.